The clone carrying this T cell receptor beta chain was observed once. No antigen is known for it. Negatively enriched CD4+ T cells were divided by CD45RA into naive and memory. TCRdb's table, derived via immunoSEQ multiplex PCR, lists solely in-frame clones and lacks some. The data show about 600,000 clones, 97% seen once. These data belong to a study of shared clonotypes between healthy human individuals. Trimming left V 4 bases short and J 7 bases short, with 19 bases between. The CDR3 has 16 residues. The germline V gene encodes CDR1 KGHSH and CDR2 LQKENI. Whole-study findings and limits: Sampling was confined to blood; repertoires within tissues likely differ.

The rearrangement links TRBV18 to TRBJ1-4, with TRBD1 as a possible D gene (5 bases). The TCR sequence derives from a woman younger than 45 in good health. What was sequenced was naive CD4+ T cells sorted from blood. Regarding subset: CD45RA+ positively selected. CDR3 in amino acids: CASSRKSGKGSEKLFF. CDR3 DNA sequence: TGTGCCAGCTCACGTAAATCGGGGAAGGGGAGTGAAAAACTGTTTTTT. Together with reference TRBV18 and TRBJ1-4, the CDR3 gives the full variable domain: NAGVMQNPRHLVRRRGQEARLRCSPMKGHSHVYWYRQLPEEGLKFMVYLQKENIIDESGMPKERFSAEFPKEGPSILRIQQVVRGDSAAYFCASSRKSGKGSEKLFFGSGTQLSVL.